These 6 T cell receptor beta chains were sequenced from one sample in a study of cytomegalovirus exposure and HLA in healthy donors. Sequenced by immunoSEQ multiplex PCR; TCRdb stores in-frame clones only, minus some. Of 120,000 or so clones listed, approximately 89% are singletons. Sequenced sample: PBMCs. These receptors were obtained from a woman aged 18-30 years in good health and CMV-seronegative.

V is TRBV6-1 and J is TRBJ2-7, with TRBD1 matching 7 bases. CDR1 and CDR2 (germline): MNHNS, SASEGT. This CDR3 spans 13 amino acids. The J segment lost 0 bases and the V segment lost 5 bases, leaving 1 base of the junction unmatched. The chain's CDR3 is CASSRQGSYEQYF. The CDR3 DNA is TGTGCCAGCAGTCGACAGGGCTCCTACGAGCAGTACTTC.

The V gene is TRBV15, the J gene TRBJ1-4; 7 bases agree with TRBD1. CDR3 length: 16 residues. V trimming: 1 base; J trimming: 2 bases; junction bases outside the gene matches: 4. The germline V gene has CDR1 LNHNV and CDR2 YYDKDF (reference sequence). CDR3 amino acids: CATSRGTGVTNEKLFF. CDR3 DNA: TGTGCCACCAGCAGAGGTACAGGGGTGACTAATGAAAAACTGTTTTTT.

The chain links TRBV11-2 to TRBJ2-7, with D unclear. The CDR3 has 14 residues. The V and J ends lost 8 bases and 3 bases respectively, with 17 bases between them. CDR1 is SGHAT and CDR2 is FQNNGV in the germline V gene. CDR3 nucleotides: TGTGCCAGCCGTCGGCCCACCGACTTCTACGAGCAGTACTTC. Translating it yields CASRRPTDFYEQYF.

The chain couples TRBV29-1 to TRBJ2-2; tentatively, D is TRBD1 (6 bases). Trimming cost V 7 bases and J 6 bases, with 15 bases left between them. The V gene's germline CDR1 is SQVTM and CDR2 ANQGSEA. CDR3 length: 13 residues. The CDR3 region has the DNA TGCAGCGCAAAGAACAGGGCACCCGGGGAGCTGTTTTTT. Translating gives CSAKNRAPGELFF.

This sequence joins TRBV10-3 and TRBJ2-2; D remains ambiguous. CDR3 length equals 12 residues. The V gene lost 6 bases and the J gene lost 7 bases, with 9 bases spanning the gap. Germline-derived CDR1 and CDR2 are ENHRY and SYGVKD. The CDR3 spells CAIRETGGELFF. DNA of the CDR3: TGTGCCATCAGAGAAACGGGCGGGGAGCTGTTTTTT.

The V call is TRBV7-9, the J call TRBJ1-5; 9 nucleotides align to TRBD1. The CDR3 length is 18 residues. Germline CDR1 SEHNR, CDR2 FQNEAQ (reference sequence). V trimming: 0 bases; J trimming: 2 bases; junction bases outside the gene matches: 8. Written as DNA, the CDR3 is TGTGCCAGCAGCTTAGCGGCTGGACAGGGGAGTGGCAATCAGCCCCAGCATTTT. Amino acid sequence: CASSLAAGQGSGNQPQHF.